These T cell receptor beta chains were read from a single sample in a study of shared clonotypes between healthy human individuals. Assay: immunoSEQ multiplex PCR; the TCRdb copy retains only in-frame clones and omits some. Of millions of clones detected, roughly 95% appear once; the ten largest clones hold roughly 0.13%. The sample consisted of naive CD4+ T cells sorted from blood. The receptors come from a young man in good health. Both conserved end residues are part of each CDR3. The D gene is left open where the match is weak. Only some rows state a clone size, as once, few, many or a class for expanded clones.

clone_size,j_call,v_call,d_call,cdr3_nt,cdr3_aa
few,TRBJ2-1,TRBV18,TRBD2,TGTGCCAGCTCACCGGGACTAGCCAGGGAGCAGTTCTTC,CASSPGLAREQFF
NA,TRBJ2-5,TRBV5-1,TRBD1,TGCGCCAGCAGCCTAGGGACAGGGGTGGTAGAGACCCAGTACTTC,CASSLGTGVVETQYF
NA,TRBJ1-2,TRBV15,TRBD1,TGTGCCACCAGCTCCCCGGGACAGGGTTTTTTGGGCTACACCTTC,CATSSPGQGFLGYTF
NA,TRBJ1-1,TRBV7-9,NA,TGTGCCAGCAGCTTAGCTGAAGGGACTGAAGCTTTCTTT,CASSLAEGTEAFF
NA,TRBJ1-2,TRBV29-1,NA,TGCAGCGTTGCCCCAGGGGTCGGCTATGGCTACACCTTC,CSVAPGVGYGYTF
NA,TRBJ1-6,TRBV30,NA,TGTGCCTGGACCGAGGGTAGGGATAATTCACCCCTCCACTTT,CAWTEGRDNSPLHF
once,TRBJ2-7,TRBV6-1,NA,TGTGCCAGCAACGGAAGACCTCCACAGGGCTACGAGCAGTACTTC,CASNGRPPQGYEQYF
once,TRBJ2-2,TRBV6-1,NA,TGTGCCAGCATTGCGGGACAGCATGCCACCGGGGAGCTGTTTTTT,CASIAGQHATGELFF
NA,TRBJ2-7,TRBV21-1,NA,TGTGCCAGCAGCAAAGGGTTGGCTAGCGGGAGGTCCCCCTACGAGCAGTACTTC,CASSKGLASGRSPYEQYF
NA,TRBJ2-7,TRBV19,TRBD2,TGTGCCAGTACCTTATCGGGAGGGACCAACGAGCAGTACTTC,CASTLSGGTNEQYF
NA,TRBJ2-3,TRBV11-3,NA,TGTGCCAGCAGCTTAGGGGGGCCCGATACGCAGTATTTT,CASSLGGPDTQYF
NA,TRBJ1-1,TRBV5-6,NA,TGTGCCAGCAGCTTGGGACTTATCAACACTGAAGCTTTCTTT,CASSLGLINTEAFF
NA,TRBJ2-3,TRBV13,NA,TGTGCCAGCAGCCGCCGGCAGGTGCTCACAGGGGATACGCAGTATTTT,CASSRRQVLTGDTQYF
NA,TRBJ1-5,TRBV14,TRBD1,TGTGCCAGCAGCGGACAGGGGGGACAGCCCCAGCATTTT,CASSGQGGQPQHF
NA,TRBJ1-1,TRBV7-8,NA,TGTGCCAGCAGCTTAGACGATAGGGCCACTGAAGCTTTCTTT,CASSLDDRATEAFF
NA,TRBJ2-5,TRBV19,TRBD1,TGTGCCAGTAGACGACAGGGCCAAGAGACCCAGTACTTC,CASRRQGQETQYF
NA,TRBJ2-3,TRBV30,TRBD2,TGTGCCTGGAGCGAGGCCCTACTAGCGGGGGTCACAGATACGCAGTATTTT,CAWSEALLAGVTDTQYF
NA,TRBJ2-3,TRBV7-2,NA,TGTGCCAGCAGTCTAGCCTACACAGATACGCAGTATTTT,CASSLAYTDTQYF
NA,TRBJ1-5,TRBV18,NA,TGTGCCAGCTCACCGGGGGACGGCAATCAGCCCCAGCATTTT,CASSPGDGNQPQHF
NA,TRBJ2-1,TRBV5-1,NA,TGCGCCAGCAGCTTGGAAGGACAGTCTTACAATGAGCAGTTCTTC,CASSLEGQSYNEQFF
NA,TRBJ2-7,TRBV5-1,TRBD1,TGCGCCAGCAGCTTTTTACGGGACAGTTCTTACGAGCAGTACTTC,CASSFLRDSSYEQYF
NA,TRBJ2-7,TRBV18,TRBD1,TGTGCCAGCTCACCAAGGTCGACAGGGGGAGGCGACGAGCAGTACTTC,CASSPRSTGGGDEQYF